These 15 T cell receptor beta chains share one sample of origin, sequenced in a study of cytomegalovirus exposure and HLA in healthy donors. With 60 Vbeta and 13 Jbeta primers, the PCR was carried out. Sequenced by immunoSEQ multiplex PCR; TCRdb stores in-frame clones only, minus some. Altogether nearly 110,000 clones are present, less than 80% being singletons, with the ten largest covering 3% to 4%. The sequencing sample was made of PBMCs. The receptor set was obtained from a man aged 60 to 75 in good health and CMV-seronegative.

The V call is TRBV4-3, the J call TRBJ2-2; TRBD1 aligns across 8 bases. This CDR3 comprises 15 residues. The V gene's germline CDR1 is LGHNA and CDR2 YSLEER. J was trimmed by 6 bases and V by 1 base; bases with no gene match: 4. DNA of the CDR3: TGCGCCAGCAGCCAAGCGGACAGGGTCGCCGGGGAGCTGTTTTTT. Translation: CASSQADRVAGELFF.

V gene TRBV28 combines with J gene TRBJ2-5; TRBD1 matches at 8 bases. Germline CDR1 is MDHEN and CDR2 is SYDVKM. V gave up 6 bases and J gave up 5 bases; unmatched junction bases: 11. The CDR3 has 15 residues. The CDR3 nucleotides are TGTGCCAGCAGGCCCGGCCAGGGGGCCTCGGAGACCCAGTACTTC. As protein: CASRPGQGASETQYF.

The chain combines TRBV6-5 with TRBJ2-7; 11 positions match TRBD1. J gave up 4 bases and V 0 bases, and 2 bases lay outside the gene matches. This CDR3 is built from 15 residues. Per germline, CDR1 MNHEY and CDR2 SVGAGI. CDR3 sequence: CASSYSGTGGYEQYF. The CDR3 DNA sequence: TGTGCCAGCAGTTACTCCGGGACAGGGGGTTACGAGCAGTACTTC.

The V gene is TRBV7-2, the J gene TRBJ2-7; 7 bases are a match to TRBD2. V was pared by 5 bases and J by 5 bases, with 6 bases of the junction left unmatched. Per germline, CDR1 SGHTA and CDR2 FQGNSA. CDR3 length equals 13 residues. The CDR3 region has the DNA TGTGCCAGCAGCCCCCGGGGAGGGGACGAGCAGTACTTC. Translated: CASSPRGGDEQYF.

This sequence joins TRBV7-9 and TRBJ1-2; D remains ambiguous. Germline assignment: CDR1 SEHNR and CDR2 FQNEAQ (reference sequence). CDR3 length: 15 residues. V lost 1 base and J 7 bases, leaving 16 bases between the germline ends. In DNA, the CDR3 is TGTGCCAGCAGCTTAGGTGGCACCCCCCCCAGTGGCTACACCTTC. Its translation: CASSLGGTPPSGYTF.

The chain joins TRBV29-1 to TRBJ2-1; tentative D call: TRBD2 (6 bases). The V end was cut by 7 bases, the J end by 8 bases, with 18 bases between. CDR1 and CDR2 (germline): SQVTM, ANQGSEA. The CDR3 covers 13 residues. CDR3 bases: TGCAGCGCTGGCACCGGGACTCTCCATGAGCAGTTCTTC. This encodes CSAGTGTLHEQFF.

The V gene is TRBV27, the J gene TRBJ2-2, with 8 bases matching TRBD2. From germline, CDR1 is MNHEY and CDR2 SMNVEV (reference sequence). The ends lost 5 bases at V and 6 bases at J; junction bases unmatched: 11. The CDR3 runs to 16 residues. CDR3 amino acids: CASSRYSGGVSGELFF. In DNA, the CDR3 is TGTGCCAGCAGTAGATACTCCGGGGGGGTGTCCGGGGAGCTGTTTTTT.

The chain joins TRBV6-5 to TRBJ1-2; maybe TRBD1 (6 bases). The V gene lost 7 bases and the J gene lost 8 bases, with 23 bases spanning the gap. The CDR3 has 15 residues. The germline V gene encodes CDR1 MNHEY and CDR2 SVGAGI. CDR3 sequence: CASTTRGGLRMGYTF. CDR3 DNA: TGTGCCAGCACTACCCGCGGGGGGCTGAGGATGGGCTACACCTTC.

This clone was detected only once. The rearrangement joins TRBV4-1 to TRBJ1-2; the D gene is possibly TRBD1 (6 bases). Trimming took 3 bases from V and 8 from J, leaving 22 bases between them. Germline V gene data show CDR1 as MGHRA and CDR2 as YSYEKL. This CDR3 is built from 16 residues. CDR3 region: CASSQTGQFNLEGYTF. CDR3 nucleotide sequence: TGCGCCAGCAGCCAGACTGGACAGTTCAATTTGGAAGGCTACACCTTC.

This sequence joins TRBV19 and TRBJ1-1; 9 bases align to TRBD1. Germline CDR1 LNHDA, CDR2 SQIVND (reference sequence). This CDR3 comprises 17 residues. Trimming took 5 bases from V and 1 from J; bases not matched to a gene: 11. DNA of the CDR3: TGTGCCAGTAGTCAAGGACAGGGGAGATTATCGAACACTGAAGCTTTCTTT. This codes for CASSQGQGRLSNTEAFF.

The CDR3 sequence is CASSLGQNNSPLHF. The CDR3 nucleotides are TGTGCCAGCAGCTTAGGGCAGAATAATTCACCCCTCCACTTT. This chain connects TRBV7-9 to TRBJ1-6, with D uncertain. V dropped 1 base and J dropped 5 bases, with 6 bases sitting between them. This CDR3 has 14 residues. Germline assignment: CDR1 SEHNR and CDR2 FQNEAQ (reference sequence).

This clone appeared a single time. The chain carries TRBV2 and TRBJ2-3; no definite D call. Trimming removed 3 bases from V and 6 bases from J, with 10 bases in between. The CDR3 is made up of 13 amino acids. Looked up from germline, CDR1 is SNHLY and CDR2 is FYNNEI. As DNA, the CDR3 is TGTGCCAGCAGTGATGAGGTCGGGGATACGCAGTATTTT. Amino acid sequence: CASSDEVGDTQYF.

There are a few counts of this clone. The chain couples TRBV4-3 to TRBJ1-6; no reliable D call. Germline CDR1 LGHNA, CDR2 YSLEER. Trimming stripped 0 bases from V and 7 bases from J, with 13 bases between. This CDR3 has 16 amino acids. The CDR3 loop reads CASSQEALQRNSPLHF. In nucleotides, the CDR3 is TGCGCCAGCAGCCAAGAAGCACTCCAGCGGAATTCACCCCTCCACTTT.

This chain joins TRBV27 and TRBJ1-5, with a possible D match to TRBD1 (6 bases). CDR1 and CDR2 (germline): MNHEY, SMNVEV (reference sequence). V was clipped by 6 bases and J by 2 bases, with 20 bases between them. The CDR3 runs to 17 residues. CDR3 residues: CASSPSPGTRGNQPQHF. CDR3 nucleotide sequence: TGTGCCAGCAGCCCGTCCCCGGGGACAAGGGGCAATCAGCCCCAGCATTTT.

This chain connects TRBV18 to TRBJ1-2, with 8 bases identical to TRBD1. CDR1 is KGHSH, CDR2 LQKENI, per germline. The CDR3 is made up of 14 amino acids. J gave up 6 bases and V 2 bases, and 5 bases lay outside the gene matches. Here the CDR3 reads CASSPTTGDDGYTF. The CDR3 DNA reads TGTGCCAGCTCACCAACGACAGGGGACGATGGCTACACCTTC.